Presented here are 29 T cell receptor beta chains from one specimen sequenced in a study of Tregs in tolerant kidney transplant recipients. Clones were read by immunoSEQ multiplex PCR, and TCRdb kept only the in-frame ones, dropping some. Across tens of thousands of clones, the top ten clones capture 1.8% of the sample. Recipients received nonmyeloablative bone marrow transplants from related graft donors, with transient mixed chimerism. Sample: CD4+ T cells from blood (PBMCs), taken 24 months after the transplant. The receptors stem from a human patient who received a combined kidney and bone marrow transplant. Some T cells may possibly be graft donor cells.

Concerning this clone itself: From the germline J gene comes the end of the CDR3, since the read stops 3 residues before it. The chain carries TRBV5-5 and TRBJ1-4, with a weak D call TRBD1 (6 bases). The CDR3 has 15 amino acids. V shed 4 bases and J shed 5 bases, with 15 bases lying between them. CDR1 is SGHKS and CDR2 is YYEKEE in the germline V gene (reference sequence). This CDR3 is CASSPGGTLNEKLFF. Incomplete CDR3 DNA: TGTGCCAGCAGCCCGGGAGGGACACTAAATGAAAAA.

With regard to this clone: The DNA ends 3 residues before the CDR3 does, and the rest of the CDR3 is filled in from the germline J gene. This rearrangement joins TRBV18 to TRBJ2-1; 12 nucleotides agree with TRBD2. CDR1 and CDR2 from the germline V gene are KGHSH and LQKENI. The CDR3 has 16 amino acids. J lost 0 bases, V lost 3 bases, and 0 bases had no gene match. CDR3 loop: CASSPTSGSSYNEQFF. CDR3 bases read: TGTGCCAGCTCACCGACTAGCGGGAGCTCCTACAATGAG.

On this clone itself: The sequenced fragment ends 3 residues before the CDR3 boundary, so the rest is inferred from the germline J gene. This chain links TRBV5-1 with TRBJ2-5; 9 bases agree with TRBD1. This CDR3 comprises 16 residues. V lost 0 bases, J lost 4 bases, and 7 bases stayed unmatched. Per the germline V gene, CDR1 is SGHRS and CDR2 is YFSETQ. CDR3 sequence: CASSLDPGQGIETQYF. The part of the CDR3 DNA that was read is TGCGCCAGCAGCTTGGATCCCGGACAGGGGATAGAGACC.

On this clone: The read terminates 3 residues ahead of where the CDR3 ends, so the germline J gene completes it. V usage is TRBV20-1 and J usage is TRBJ1-5; a weak D match, TRBD1 (6 bases). Trimming took 5 bases from V and 3 from J, leaving 8 bases between them. The CDR3 sequence is 12 residues long. CDR1 and CDR2 (germline): DFQATT, SNEGSKA (reference sequence). The CDR3 region is CSAEGDNQPQHF. The DNA read from the CDR3 is TGCAGTGCTGAGGGGGACAATCAGCCC.

Note on this clone: Coverage ceases 3 residues before the CDR3 finishes, and the germline J gene fills in the end. The chain joins TRBV20-1 to TRBJ1-4, with 7 bases identical to TRBD1. CDR1 and CDR2 from the germline V gene are DFQATT and SNEGSKA (reference sequence). The CDR3 length is 14 residues. V trimming: 0 bases; J trimming: 7 bases; junction bases outside the gene matches: 5. The CDR3 sequence: CSARDPGQFEKLFF. The DNA read from the CDR3 is TGCAGTGCTAGAGACCCGGGACAGTTTGAAAAA.

For this clone: Read data end 3 residues before the CDR3 end; the end is taken from the germline J gene. The rearrangement joins TRBV29-1 to TRBJ1-1; D not certain. The CDR3 has 13 residues. The germline V and J ends were trimmed by 4 bases and 0 bases, with 9 bases remaining between them. Germline V gene sequence: CDR1 SQVTM, CDR2 ANQGSEA. CDR3 DNA, as far as it was read: TGCAGCGTTGTAGTACAGCTGAACACTGAA. Protein sequence: CSVVVQLNTE. The full CDR3 reads CSVVVQLNTEAFF.

On this clone: The read ends 3 residues early relative to the CDR3; the germline J gene fills the gap. The rearrangement joins TRBV20-1 to TRBJ2-7; TRBD1 matches at 8 bases. Losses at the gene ends were 5 bases for V and 6 bases for J; bases not matched to a gene: 3. Germline V lookup: CDR1 DFQATT, CDR2 SNEGSKA (reference sequence). This CDR3 region has 11 residues. The CDR3 loop reads CSALTGGEQYF. CDR3 bases read: TGCAGTGCTCTTACAGGGGGCGAG.

With respect to this clone: The missing CDR3 end, 3 residues past where the read stops, is filled in from the germline J gene. The chain joins TRBV19 to TRBJ1-6; weak D call: TRBD1 (6 bases). CDR3 length equals 14 residues. Trimming took off 3 bases at V and 7 bases at J, with 10 bases between the two ends. Germline CDR1 is LNHDA and CDR2 is SQIVND (reference sequence). CDR3 sequence reads: CASSIGQTNSPLHF. Incomplete CDR3 DNA: TGTGCCAGTAGTATCGGACAGACGAATTCACCC.

Concerning this clone: One end of the junction varies from germline; a read error may be responsible. The read ends 3 residues early relative to the CDR3; the germline J gene fills the gap. The rearrangement joins TRBV5-1 to TRBJ2-7; perhaps TRBD1 as D (6 bases). The CDR3 sequence is 15 residues long. The germline CDR1 and CDR2 sequences are SGHRS and YFSETQ. The CDR3 DNA, read in part, is TGCACCAGCAGCCACCCTGACAGGAACTCCTACGAG. This codes for CTSSHPDRNSYE. The complete CDR3 protein is CTSSHPDRNSYEQYF.

As concerns this clone: The read terminates 3 residues ahead of where the CDR3 ends, so the germline J gene completes it. The V call is TRBV5-1, the J call TRBJ2-2; possible D gene TRBD1, 6 bases. Germline CDR1 SGHRS, CDR2 YFSETQ. Trimming stripped 4 bases from V and 0 bases from J, with 13 bases between. The CDR3 loop spans 16 amino acids. The CDR3 loop is CASSPRGFANTGELFF. The CDR3 bases that were read are TGCGCCAGCAGCCCGAGGGGGTTCGCGAACACCGGGGAG.

Concerning this clone: The read terminates 3 residues ahead of where the CDR3 ends, so the germline J gene completes it. The rearrangement links TRBV5-5 to TRBJ2-2; 8 positions match TRBD1. Trimming cost V 7 bases and J 5 bases; bases outside gene matches: 4. The CDR3 contains 13 residues. Germline CDR1 is SGHKS and CDR2 is YYEKEE (reference sequence). The part of the CDR3 DNA that was read is TGTGCCAGCGACAGGGGAAGGACCGGGGAG. Its translation: CASDRGRTGE. The whole CDR3 protein is CASDRGRTGELFF.

The covered CDR3 bases are TGTGCCAGCAGTTCCCGGGACAGGACCTACGAG. As protein: CASSSRDRTYE. The CDR3 in full is CASSSRDRTYEQYF. The V call is TRBV2, the J call TRBJ2-7; 8 bases fit TRBD1. The read terminates 3 residues ahead of where the CDR3 ends, so the germline J gene completes it. V gave up 5 bases and J gave up 2 bases; unmatched junction bases: 5. Germline-derived CDR1 and CDR2 are SNHLY and FYNNEI. CDR3 length equals 14 residues.

To note about this clone: Sequencing ends 3 residues short of the CDR3 end; the germline J gene provides the rest. The rearrangement links TRBV18 to TRBJ2-1, with 8 bases aligning to TRBD1. This CDR3 spans 16 amino acids. CDR1 is KGHSH, CDR2 LQKENI, per germline. V dropped 4 bases and J dropped 3; count of bases not matched to a gene: 8. CDR3 bases read: TGTGCCAGCTCACTAGCGCGGGGACAGGACTACAATGAG. It encodes CASSLARGQDYNE. The full CDR3 is CASSLARGQDYNEQFF.

As regards this clone: The sequence runs out 3 residues before the end of the CDR3; the remainder is reconstructed from the germline J gene. The chain combines TRBV13 with TRBJ2-5, with TRBD2 identical over 9 bases. Unmatched junction bases numbered 5, after V lost 2 bases and J lost 1 base. Germline V gene data show CDR1 as PRHDT and CDR2 as FYEKMQ (reference sequence). The CDR3 extends over 16 amino acids. The CDR3 protein is CASSLNGRGGQETQYF. The covered CDR3 bases are TGTGCCAGCAGCTTAAACGGGCGGGGGGGCCAAGAGACC.

Comments on this clone: The read halts 3 residues ahead of the CDR3 end, with the missing end drawn from the germline J gene. The gene calls are TRBV20-1 and TRBJ2-7; 7 bases agree with TRBD1. With V trimmed by 0 bases and J by 5 bases, 10 bases remained unmatched. The CDR3 has 15 residues. The germline gives CDR1 DFQATT, CDR2 SNEGSKA (reference sequence). Partial CDR3 DNA: TGCAGTGCTAGAGATCCCGGGACAGCCCTTAACGAG. It codes for CSARDPGTALNE. The full CDR3 protein reads CSARDPGTALNEQYF.

As regards this clone: The read finishes 3 residues shy of the CDR3 end, and the germline J gene is used to complete it. The chain employs TRBV20-1 and TRBJ2-3, with D maybe TRBD1 (6 bases). This CDR3 spans 11 amino acids. V was cut by 6 bases and J by 8 bases, with 12 bases left in between. Germline values: CDR1 DFQATT, CDR2 SNEGSKA (reference sequence). The CDR3 loop reads CSARGQPTQYF. CDR3 DNA, as far as it was read: TGCAGTGCCAGGGGCCAGCCTACG.

This clone registers medium-sized by frequency. The read ends 3 residues shy of where the CDR3 ends; the end is completed using the germline J gene. The chain is built from TRBV5-1 and TRBJ2-7; D possibly corresponds to TRBD1 (6 bases). CDR3 length equals 12 residues. Germline CDR1 reads SGHRS; CDR2 reads YFSETQ. Trimming cost V 8 bases and J 5 bases, with 14 bases left between them. The chain's CDR3 is CASRGSSNEQYF. The covered CDR3 bases are TGCGCCAGTAGGGGGAGCAGCAACGAG. Full variable domain (outside the CDR3, taken from reference TRBV5-1 and TRBJ2-7): KAGVTQTPRYLIKTRGQQVTLSCSPISGHRSVSWYQQTPGQGLQFLFEYFSETQRNKGNFPGRFSGRQFSNSRSEMNVSTLELGDSALYLCASRGSSNEQYFGPGTRLTVT.

CDR3: CASTTYNEQFF. CDR3 DNA (partial): TGTGCCAGCACCACCTACAATGAG. The rearrangement joins TRBV2 to TRBJ2-1; no reliable D call. The CDR3 end is not reached by the read, which stops 3 residues before it; the germline J gene fills it in. The CDR3 extends over 11 amino acids. Germline CDR1 and CDR2: SNHLY and FYNNEI. V was shortened by 7 bases and J by 2 bases, with 3 bases between the two germline ends.

A note on this clone: The CDR3 end lies 3 residues beyond the end of the read and is filled in from the germline J gene. The chain couples TRBV29-1 to TRBJ2-2; 7 bases align to TRBD1. Germline assignment: CDR1 SQVTM and CDR2 ANQGSEA. V was pared by 4 bases and J by 7 bases, with 15 bases of the junction left unmatched. This CDR3 has 16 residues. CDR3 bases read: TGCAGCGTTGGGGATCGACAGGGTTGGGCCGTCGGGGAG. It yields the protein CSVGDRQGWAVGE. Given in full, the CDR3 is CSVGDRQGWAVGELFF.

With respect to this clone: The CDR3 end is not reached by the read, which stops 3 residues before it; the germline J gene fills it in. The gene calls are TRBV19 and TRBJ2-2; D perhaps matches TRBD2 (5 bases). V shed 3 bases and J shed 7 bases, with 21 bases lying between them. Germline V gene lookup returns CDR1 LNHDA and CDR2 SQIVND (reference sequence). The CDR3 consists of 17 residues. CDR3 amino acids: CASSIRPSRSSGGELFF. The DNA read from the CDR3 is TGTGCCAGTAGTATTAGGCCTAGCAGAAGTTCGGGCGGGGAG.

As for this clone: With the read ending 3 residues before the CDR3 end, the germline J gene is used to fill in that end. The chain links TRBV9 to TRBJ2-1, with TRBD2 identical over 10 bases. Losses at the gene ends were 1 base for V and 7 bases for J; bases not matched to a gene: 5. The CDR3 length is 15 residues. Germline lookup yields CDR1 SGDLS and CDR2 YYNGEE. The covered CDR3 bases are TGTGCCAGCAGCGTACTAGCGGGAGTAGTTAATGAG. Protein: CASSVLAGVVNE. The whole CDR3 protein is CASSVLAGVVNEQFF.

Worth noting for this clone: The read stops 3 residues short of the end of the CDR3; the missing end is completed from the germline J gene. The chain has TRBV19 and TRBJ2-1; D is unresolved. Trimming took 4 bases from V and 0 from J, leaving 13 bases between them. CDR1 and CDR2 (germline): LNHDA, SQIVND (reference sequence). This CDR3 has 16 residues. The CDR3 here is CASSTAETRSYNEQFF. CDR3 DNA, as far as it was read: TGTGCCAGTAGTACGGCTGAGACACGCTCCTACAATGAG.

As to this clone: Read coverage stops 3 residues before the CDR3 terminus; the germline J gene supplies the remainder. This chain uses TRBV5-4 with TRBJ2-1; 8 bases match TRBD2. With V trimmed by 2 bases and J by 0 bases, 4 bases remained unmatched. CDR1 is SGHNT and CDR2 is YYREEE in the germline V gene (reference sequence). The CDR3 totals 16 residues. CDR3 amino acids: CASSFSGTSSYNEQFF. CDR3 bases read: TGTGCCAGCAGCTTTAGCGGGACGAGCTCCTACAATGAG.

With regard to this clone: The read halts 3 residues ahead of the CDR3 end, with the missing end drawn from the germline J gene. The chain links TRBV12-3 or TRBV12-4 to TRBJ2-3; D remains ambiguous. The CDR3 contains 13 residues. The V and J ends lost 6 bases and 4 bases respectively, with 11 bases between them. CDR3 sequence: CASSFRVPDTQYF. Partial CDR3 DNA: TGTGCCAGCAGCTTCCGTGTTCCAGATACG.

On this clone itself: The read gets to within 3 residues of the CDR3 end, and the germline J gene fills in the rest. V usage is TRBV5-1 and J usage is TRBJ1-3, with D hard to call. The V end was cut by 4 bases, the J end by 0 bases, with 14 bases between. Germline CDR1 is SGHRS and CDR2 is YFSETQ. The length of the CDR3 is 16 residues. The CDR3 loop is CASSALAASSGNTIYF. Partial CDR3 DNA: TGCGCCAGCAGCGCCCTAGCTGCCAGCTCTGGAAACACC.

In the case of this clone: The CDR3 goes on 3 residues after the read ends, and that part is filled in from the germline J gene. The chain links TRBV23-1 to TRBJ2-1; D gene unclear. TRBV23-1 qualifies as an ORF whose function is uncertain. The CDR3 has 15 amino acids. Trimming cost V 3 bases and J 1 base, with 10 bases left between them. The covered CDR3 bases are TGCGCCAGCAGTCATGCCAGTTCTTCCTACAATGAG. It yields the protein CASSHASSSYNE. In full, the CDR3 reads CASSHASSSYNEQFF.

As concerns this clone: Read data end 3 residues before the CDR3 end; the end is taken from the germline J gene. The rearrangement joins TRBV11-3 to TRBJ2-7; 10 nucleotides line up with TRBD1. The CDR3 totals 14 residues. V lost 3 bases, J lost 4 bases, and 3 bases stayed unmatched. Germline V lookup: CDR1 SGHNT, CDR2 YENEEA. The DNA read from the CDR3 is TGTGCCAGCAGCTTCGGGACAGGGGCGTACGAG. It codes for CASSFGTGAYE. The complete CDR3 sequence is CASSFGTGAYEQYF.

As concerns this clone: The read ends 3 residues before the CDR3 terminus; that terminus is restored from the germline J gene. J is TRBJ2-7 and V is TRBV29-1, with 7 bases matching TRBD2. The CDR3 length is 11 residues. After removal of 4 bases from V and 5 bases from J, the junction contained 2 bases not matched to a gene. Germline CDR1 and CDR2: SQVTM and ANQGSEA. The sequenced part of the CDR3 DNA is TGCAGCGTTGGGGGGGGAAACGAG. This encodes CSVGGGNE. In full, the CDR3 is CSVGGGNEQYF.

A remark on this clone: The CDR3 end lies 3 residues beyond the end of the read and is filled in from the germline J gene. The chain has TRBV5-1 and TRBJ1-1, with TRBD1 as a possible D gene (5 bases). Trimming took 5 bases from V and 2 from J, leaving 19 bases between them. Germline V gene sequence: CDR1 SGHRS, CDR2 YFSETQ. The length of the CDR3 is 16 residues. CDR3 DNA, as far as it was read: TGCGCCAGCAGTGGGGGGGGTGGGGCAGGAAACACTGAA. Translation gives CASSGGGGAGNTE. The full-length CDR3 reads as CASSGGGGAGNTEAFF.